This TCR beta chain was identified in a study of T cells in Graves' hyperthyroidism and ophthalmopathy. The CDR3 extends over 15 amino acids. Amplified TCR beta CDR3 regions came from RNA transcripts. A first-round RT-PCR of the TCR CDR3 used the HTBI primer set. TCRdb redid the calling of the multiplex PCR reads with MiXCR, one entry per CDR3 protein. The repertoire holds under 350,000 distinct CDR3 sequences, with 13% as singletons. This clonotype was recorded many times. The antigen is unknown. An end of the junction does not agree with germline; a read error may underlie this. Study conclusions and caveats: By a 13 V-J model, ophthalmopathy was set apart from stable hyperthyroidism. Most clonotypes expanded in thyroid above 0.001 were likewise present in blood.

Preceding any ophthalmopathy symptoms, the blood sample dates from first hyperthyroidism diagnosis. The TCR sequence derives from a woman aged 25 to 39 with Graves' hyperthyroidism that later progressed to Graves' ophthalmopathy. The J gene is TRBJ2-1, the V gene TRBV12-3 or TRBV12-4, with TRBD2 matching over 11 bases. Sequenced: blood. The CDR3 sequence: CASRLAGGPMNEQFF. The CDR3 DNA reads TGTGCCAGCAGATTAGCGGGAGGGCCTATGAATGAGCAGTTCTTC.